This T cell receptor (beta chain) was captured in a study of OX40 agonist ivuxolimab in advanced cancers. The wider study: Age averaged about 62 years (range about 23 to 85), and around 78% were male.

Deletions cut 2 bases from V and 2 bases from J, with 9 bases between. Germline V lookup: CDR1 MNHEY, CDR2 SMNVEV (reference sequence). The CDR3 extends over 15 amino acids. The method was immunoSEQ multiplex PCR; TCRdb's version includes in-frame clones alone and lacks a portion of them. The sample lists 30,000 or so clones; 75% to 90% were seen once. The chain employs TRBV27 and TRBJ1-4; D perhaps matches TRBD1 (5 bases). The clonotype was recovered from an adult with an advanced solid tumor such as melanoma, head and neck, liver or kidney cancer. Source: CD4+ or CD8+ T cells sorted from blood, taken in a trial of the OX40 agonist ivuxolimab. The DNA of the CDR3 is TGTGCCAGCAGTTTAATTCCAGGGACTAATGAAAAACTGTTTTTT. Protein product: CASSLIPGTNEKLFF.